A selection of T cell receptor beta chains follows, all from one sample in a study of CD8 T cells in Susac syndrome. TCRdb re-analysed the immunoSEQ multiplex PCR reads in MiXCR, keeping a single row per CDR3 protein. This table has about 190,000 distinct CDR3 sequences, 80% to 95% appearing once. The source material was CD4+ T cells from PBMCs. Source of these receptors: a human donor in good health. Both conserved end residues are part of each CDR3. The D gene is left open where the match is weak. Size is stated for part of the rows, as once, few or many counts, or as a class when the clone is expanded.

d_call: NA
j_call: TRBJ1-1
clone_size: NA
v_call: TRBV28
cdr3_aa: CAIHSKAGNFLTEAFF
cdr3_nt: TGTGCCATCCACAGCAAGGCAGGGAATTTTTTGACTGAAGCTTTCTTT

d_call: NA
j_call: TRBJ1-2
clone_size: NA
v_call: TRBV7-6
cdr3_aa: CASSFGSLGGYTF
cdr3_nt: TGTGCCAGCAGCTTCGGTAGTTTAGGTGGCTACACCTTC

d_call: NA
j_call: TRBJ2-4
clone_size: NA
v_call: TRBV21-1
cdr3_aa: CASSKNAFRVQNIQYF
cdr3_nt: TGTGCCAGCAGCAAAAACGCTTTCAGGGTCCAAAACATTCAGTACTTC

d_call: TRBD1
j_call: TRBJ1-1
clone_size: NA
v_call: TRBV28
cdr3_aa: CASSPATGVGTEAFF
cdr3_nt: TGTGCCAGCAGTCCCGCGACAGGGGTGGGCACTGAAGCTTTCTTT

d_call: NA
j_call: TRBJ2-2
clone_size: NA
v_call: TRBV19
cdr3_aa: CASTGRRVSNTGELFF
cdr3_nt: TGTGCCAGTACCGGAAGGAGGGTTTCGAACACCGGGGAGCTGTTTTTT

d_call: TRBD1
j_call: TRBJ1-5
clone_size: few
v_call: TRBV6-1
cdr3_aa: CASRTGGLQPQHF
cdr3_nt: TGTGCCAGCAGAACAGGGGGATTACAGCCCCAGCATTTT

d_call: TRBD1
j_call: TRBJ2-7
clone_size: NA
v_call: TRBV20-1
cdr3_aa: CSARRGDRVHEQYF
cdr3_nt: TGCAGTGCTAGAAGAGGGGACAGGGTGCACGAGCAGTACTTC

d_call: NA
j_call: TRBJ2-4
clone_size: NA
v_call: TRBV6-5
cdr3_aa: CASSSSAKNIQYF
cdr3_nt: TGTGCCAGCAGTTCCTCAGCCAAAAACATTCAGTACTTC

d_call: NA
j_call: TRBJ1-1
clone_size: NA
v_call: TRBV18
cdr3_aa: CASSSSSNTEAFF
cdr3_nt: TGTGCCAGCTCATCCTCTTCAAACACTGAAGCTTTCTTT

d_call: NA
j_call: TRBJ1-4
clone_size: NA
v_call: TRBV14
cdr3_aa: CASSPGGIGEKLFF
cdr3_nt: TGTGCCAGCAGCCCGGGGGGCATTGGTGAAAAACTGTTTTTT

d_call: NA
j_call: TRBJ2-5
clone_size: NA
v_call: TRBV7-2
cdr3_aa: CASSPPGGGQETQYF
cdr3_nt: TGTGCCAGCAGCCCACCAGGGGGAGGCCAAGAGACCCAGTACTTC

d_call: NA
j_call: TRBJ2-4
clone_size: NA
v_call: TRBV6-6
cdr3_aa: CASSSADSLPKNIQYF
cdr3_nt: TGTGCCAGCAGTTCCGCGGACAGCCTCCCCAAAAACATTCAGTACTTC

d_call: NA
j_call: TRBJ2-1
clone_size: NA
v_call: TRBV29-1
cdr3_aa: CSVDVAYNEQFF
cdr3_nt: TGCAGCGTTGACGTGGCCTACAATGAGCAGTTCTTC

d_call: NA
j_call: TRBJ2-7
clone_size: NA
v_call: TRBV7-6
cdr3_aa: CASSLAVTGSEQYF
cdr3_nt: TGTGCCAGCAGCTTAGCGGTTACGGGTTCCGAGCAGTACTTC

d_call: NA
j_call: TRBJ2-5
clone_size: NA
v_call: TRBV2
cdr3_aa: CASIPGEGGETQYF
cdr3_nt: TGTGCCAGCATCCCAGGGGAGGGCGGGGAGACCCAGTACTTC

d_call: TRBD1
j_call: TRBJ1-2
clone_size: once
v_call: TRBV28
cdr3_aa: CASSSLDRANYGYTF
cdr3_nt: TGTGCCAGCAGTTCGTTGGACAGGGCAAACTATGGCTACACCTTC

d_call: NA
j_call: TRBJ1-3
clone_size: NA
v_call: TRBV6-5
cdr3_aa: CASSYTRLSSGNTIYF
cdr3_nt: TGTGCCAGCAGTTACACCAGACTCAGCTCTGGAAACACCATATATTTT

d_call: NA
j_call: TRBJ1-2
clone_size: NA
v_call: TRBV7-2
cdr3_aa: CASSFRPDSYGYTF
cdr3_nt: TGTGCCAGCAGCTTCCGCCCGGACAGCTATGGCTACACCTTC

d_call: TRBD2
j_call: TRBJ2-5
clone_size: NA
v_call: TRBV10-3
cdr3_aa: CAISESVAGDQETQYF
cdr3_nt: TGTGCCATCAGTGAGTCCGTAGCGGGGGATCAAGAGACCCAGTACTTC

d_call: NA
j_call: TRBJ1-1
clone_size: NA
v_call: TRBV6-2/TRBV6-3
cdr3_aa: CASSYSRSLVNTEAFF
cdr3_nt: TGTGCCAGCAGTTACTCGAGAAGCCTAGTGAACACTGAAGCTTTCTTT

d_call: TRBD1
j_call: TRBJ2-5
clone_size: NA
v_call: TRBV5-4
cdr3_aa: CASSHSKGARQETQYF
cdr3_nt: TGTGCCAGCAGCCACTCCAAGGGGGCACGCCAAGAGACCCAGTACTTC

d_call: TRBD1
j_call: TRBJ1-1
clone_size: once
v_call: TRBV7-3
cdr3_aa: CASSSTTGGNTEAFF
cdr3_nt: TGTGCCAGCAGCTCAACCACAGGGGGCAACACTGAAGCTTTCTTT

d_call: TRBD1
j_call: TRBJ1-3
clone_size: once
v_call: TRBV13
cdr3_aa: CASSQLDRGRNTIYF
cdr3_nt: TGTGCCAGCAGCCAACTTGACAGGGGGCGGAACACCATATATTTT

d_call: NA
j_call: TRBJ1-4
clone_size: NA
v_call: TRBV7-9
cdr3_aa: CASSLPGSGEKLFF
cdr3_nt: TGTGCCAGCAGCTTACCGGGGAGTGGTGAAAAACTGTTTTTT

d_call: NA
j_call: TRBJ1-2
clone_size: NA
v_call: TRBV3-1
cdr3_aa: CASSQDSGGVRTYGYTF
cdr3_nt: TGTGCCAGCAGCCAAGATTCAGGTGGGGTGAGGACGTATGGCTACACCTTC

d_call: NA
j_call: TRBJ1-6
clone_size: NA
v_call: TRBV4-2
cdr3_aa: CASSQGQTLRGADSPLHF
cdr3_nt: TGTGCCAGCAGCCAAGGTCAGACTCTAAGGGGCGCGGATTCACCCCTCCACTTT

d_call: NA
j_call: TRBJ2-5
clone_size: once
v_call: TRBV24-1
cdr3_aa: CATSAGTYQETQYF
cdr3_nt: TGTGCCACCAGTGCTGGGACATACCAAGAGACCCAGTACTTC

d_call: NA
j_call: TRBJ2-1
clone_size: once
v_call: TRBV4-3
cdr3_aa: CASSQDGGFLGEQFF
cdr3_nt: TGCGCCAGCAGCCAAGATGGGGGGTTTTTGGGTGAGCAGTTCTTC

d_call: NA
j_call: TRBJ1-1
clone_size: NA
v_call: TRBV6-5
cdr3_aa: CASIPPGRNTEAFF
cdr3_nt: TGTGCCAGCATTCCCCCCGGACGGAACACTGAAGCTTTCTTT

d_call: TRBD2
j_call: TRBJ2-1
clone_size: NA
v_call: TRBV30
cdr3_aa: CAWSWKRGGLQYNEQFF
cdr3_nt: TGTGCCTGGAGTTGGAAGCGGGGGGGCTTGCAATACAATGAGCAGTTCTTC

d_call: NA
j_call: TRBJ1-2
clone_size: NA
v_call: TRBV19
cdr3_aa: CASSSGTLNYGYTF
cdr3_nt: TGTGCCAGTAGTTCGGGGACACTTAACTATGGCTACACCTTC

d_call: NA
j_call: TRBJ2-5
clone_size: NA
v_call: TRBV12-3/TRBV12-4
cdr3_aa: CASSLTEQETQYF
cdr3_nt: TGTGCCAGCAGTTTGACAGAACAAGAGACCCAGTACTTC

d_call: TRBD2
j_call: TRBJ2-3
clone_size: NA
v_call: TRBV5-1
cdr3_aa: CASSHRGSGGTDTQYF
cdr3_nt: TGCGCCAGCAGCCACCGGGGTAGCGGGGGGACAGATACGCAGTATTTT

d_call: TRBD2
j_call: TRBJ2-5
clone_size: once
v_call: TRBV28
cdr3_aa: CASSSQTGTSGVRETQYF
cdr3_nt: TGTGCCAGCAGTTCCCAGACCGGGACTAGCGGGGTTCGAGAGACCCAGTACTTC

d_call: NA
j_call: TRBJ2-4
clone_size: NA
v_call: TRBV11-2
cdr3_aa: CASSLEGSAKNIQYF
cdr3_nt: TGTGCCAGCAGCTTAGAAGGCAGTGCCAAAAACATTCAGTACTTC

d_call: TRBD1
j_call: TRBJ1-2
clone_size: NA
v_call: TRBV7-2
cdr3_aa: CASSSPNRGRGYTF
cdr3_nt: TGTGCCAGCAGCTCGCCTAACAGGGGGCGTGGCTACACCTTC

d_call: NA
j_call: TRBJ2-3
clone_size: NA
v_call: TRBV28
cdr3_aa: CASSILDTQYF
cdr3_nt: TGTGCCAGCAGTATCCTAGATACGCAGTATTTT

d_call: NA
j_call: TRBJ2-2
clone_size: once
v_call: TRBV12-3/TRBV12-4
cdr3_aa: CASSLTNGGVGELFF
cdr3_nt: TGTGCCAGCAGTTTAACGAACGGCGGGGTCGGGGAGCTGTTTTTT

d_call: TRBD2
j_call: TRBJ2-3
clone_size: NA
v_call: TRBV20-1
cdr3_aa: CSAAGGVTDTQYF
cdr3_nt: TGCAGTGCTGCGGGGGGGGTGACAGATACGCAGTATTTT

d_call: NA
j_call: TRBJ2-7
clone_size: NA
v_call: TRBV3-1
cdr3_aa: CASSQGLASSYEQYF
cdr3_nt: TGTGCCAGCAGCCAAGGGCTAGCGTCCTCCTACGAGCAGTACTTC

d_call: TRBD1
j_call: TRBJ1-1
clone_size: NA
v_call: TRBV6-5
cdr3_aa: CASRWTGSSTEAFF
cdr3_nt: TGTGCCAGCAGATGGACAGGGTCAAGCACTGAAGCTTTCTTT

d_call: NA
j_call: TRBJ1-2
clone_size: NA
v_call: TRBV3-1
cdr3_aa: CASSPVGLGGSGYTF
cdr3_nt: TGTGCCAGCAGCCCAGTAGGACTAGGGGGGAGTGGCTACACCTTC

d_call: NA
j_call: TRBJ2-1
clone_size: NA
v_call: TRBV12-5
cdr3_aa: CASGFTGASDEQFF
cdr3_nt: TGTGCTAGTGGTTTTACCGGGGCGAGCGATGAGCAGTTCTTC

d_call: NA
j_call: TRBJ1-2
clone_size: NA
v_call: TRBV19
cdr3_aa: CASSIGPLIAGGYTF
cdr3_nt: TGTGCCAGTAGTATAGGGCCCCTAATAGCCGGCGGCTACACCTTC

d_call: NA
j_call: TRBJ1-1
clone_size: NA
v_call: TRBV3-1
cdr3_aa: CASSQMRNTEAFF
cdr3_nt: TGTGCCAGCAGCCAAATGAGAAACACTGAAGCTTTCTTT

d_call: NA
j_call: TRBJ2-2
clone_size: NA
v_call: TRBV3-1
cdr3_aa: CASSQDRRIPGRRTGELFF
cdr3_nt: TGTGCCAGCAGCCAAGATCGGAGAATCCCGGGACGAAGGACCGGGGAGCTGTTTTTT

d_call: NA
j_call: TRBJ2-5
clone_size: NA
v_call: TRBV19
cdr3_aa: CASRSTGVEGAQYF
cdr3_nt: TGTGCCAGTAGATCGACAGGAGTCGAGGGGGCCCAGTACTTC

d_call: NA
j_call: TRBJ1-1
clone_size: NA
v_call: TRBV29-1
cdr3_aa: CSALNGRNTEAFF
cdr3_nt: TGCAGCGCCCTAAACGGCAGGAACACTGAAGCTTTCTTT

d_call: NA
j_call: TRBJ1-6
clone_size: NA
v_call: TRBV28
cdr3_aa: CASSLEDSSYNSPLHF
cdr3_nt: TGTGCCAGCAGTTTAGAAGACAGCTCCTATAATTCACCCCTCCACTTT

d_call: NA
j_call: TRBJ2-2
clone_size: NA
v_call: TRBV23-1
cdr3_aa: CASSQSGGHFTGELFF
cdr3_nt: TGCGCCAGCAGTCAATCCGGGGGTCATTTCACCGGGGAGCTGTTTTTT

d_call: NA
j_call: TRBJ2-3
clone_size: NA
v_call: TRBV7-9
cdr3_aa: CASSVSGYTDTQYF
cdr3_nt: TGTGCCAGCAGCGTTAGCGGTTACACAGATACGCAGTATTTT

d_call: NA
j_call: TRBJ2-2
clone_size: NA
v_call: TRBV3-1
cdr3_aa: CASSQGQQNTGELFF
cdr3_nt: TGTGCCAGCAGCCAAGGACAGCAGAACACCGGGGAGCTGTTTTTT

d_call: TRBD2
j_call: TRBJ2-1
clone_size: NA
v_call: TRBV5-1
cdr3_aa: CASSLLTSGNNEQFF
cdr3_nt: TGCGCCAGCAGCTTGTTAACTAGCGGGAACAATGAGCAGTTCTTC

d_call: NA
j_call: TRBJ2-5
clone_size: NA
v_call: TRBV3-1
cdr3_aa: CASSVRRQSETQYF
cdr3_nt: TGTGCCAGCAGCGTCCGGAGACAGTCGGAGACCCAGTACTTC

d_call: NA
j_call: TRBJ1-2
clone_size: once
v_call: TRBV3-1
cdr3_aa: CASSPPRGMKHYGYTF
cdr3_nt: TGTGCCAGCAGCCCGCCTCGGGGGATGAAGCACTATGGCTACACCTTC